This is a list of T cell receptor beta chains from one sample in a study of T-cell reconstitution after alpha-beta-depleted transplantation in children. TCRdb reprocessed the PCR reads via MiXCR and lists one record per CDR3 protein. The table has some 130,000 distinct CDR3 sequences, 9.5% to 10% seen once. Sequencing used PBMCs, mostly from graft donor cells, obtained 180 days after TCRalphabeta/CD19-depleted stem cell transplant. These receptors came from a girl under three years old who had a stem cell transplant for combined immunodeficiency, so the T cells may come from the graft donor. The CDR3 runs from the conserved cysteine through the conserved F or W. The D gene is left open where the match is weak. A clone size is listed for some rows: how often the clone was seen (once, few, many), or a class if it is expanded.

clone_size,d_call,j_call,cdr3_length,v_call,cdr3_nt,cdr3_aa
-,-,TRBJ1-3,13,TRBV3-1,TGTGCCAGCAGCCGTTCCCCCGGAAACACCATATATTTT,CASSRSPGNTIYF
-,TRBD1,TRBJ2-1,15,TRBV5-1,TGCGCCAGCAGCCCCACCGGGACAGAGTACAATGAGCAGTTCTTC,CASSPTGTEYNEQFF
many,TRBD2,TRBJ2-3,14,TRBV7-7,TGTGCCAGCAGCTCAGGACTAGCGCCAGATACGCAGTATTTT,CASSSGLAPDTQYF
few,TRBD2,TRBJ2-2,16,TRBV20-1,TGCAGTGCCAGACCCCCCGGGACTAGCAGCACCGGGGAGCTGTTTTTT,CSARPPGTSSTGELFF
-,-,TRBJ1-5,16,TRBV12-3/TRBV12-4,TGTGCCAGCAGTTTGAAGTTTGGGTTCCGCAATCAGCCCCAGCATTTT,CASSLKFGFRNQPQHF
-,-,TRBJ2-6,16,TRBV19,TGTGCCAGTATGGGCTTGGGGATCTCTGGGGCCAACGTCCTGACTTTC,CASMGLGISGANVLTF
few,-,TRBJ1-4,15,TRBV20-1,TGCAGTGCTAGAGATCCGGTGGGGCCGGGTGAAAAACTGTTTTTT,CSARDPVGPGEKLFF
many,-,TRBJ1-2,13,TRBV29-1,TGCAGCGTTCCCCCGGGGGCTAACTATGGCTACACCTTC,CSVPPGANYGYTF
-,-,TRBJ2-5,12,TRBV20-1,TGCAGTGCTAGAGATGCGACTCACCTACAGTACTTC,CSARDATHLQYF
many,-,TRBJ2-1,15,TRBV14,TGTGCCAGCAGCCGTCGCAGGAGCTCCTACAATGAGCAGTTCTTC,CASSRRRSSYNEQFF
-,TRBD2,TRBJ2-3,18,TRBV15,TGTGCCACCAGCAGGCTCTCCCTTAGCGGGAGTATCGCAGATACGCAGTATTTT,CATSRLSLSGSIADTQYF
few,-,TRBJ1-5,16,TRBV6-2/TRBV6-3,TGTGCCAGCAGTTACCGACGAGGATTAAGCAATCAGCCCCAGCATTTT,CASSYRRGLSNQPQHF
many,TRBD1,TRBJ2-5,13,TRBV29-1,TGCAGCGTTGAGACAGGGGGCGGAGAGACCCAGTACTTC,CSVETGGGETQYF
few,-,TRBJ1-4,14,TRBV30,TGTGCCTGGAGACTGACAGGAGAAGATGAAAAACTGTTTTTT,CAWRLTGEDEKLFF
few,TRBD2,TRBJ2-1,15,TRBV27,TGTGCCAGCAGTCGACTAGCGGGCCTGGGAAATGAGCAGTTCTTC,CASSRLAGLGNEQFF
-,-,TRBJ2-2,12,TRBV6-5,TGTGCCAGCAGTTACTCGCGAGAAAAGCTGTTTTTT,CASSYSREKLFF
-,-,TRBJ1-1,15,TRBV27,TGTGCCAGCAAAACCGCCGGGACCCTAGGGACTGAAGCTTTCTTT,CASKTAGTLGTEAFF
-,-,TRBJ2-1,14,TRBV30,TGTGCCTGGAGTGTACAGGGACTTGACAATGAGCAGTTCTTC,CAWSVQGLDNEQFF
-,TRBD2,TRBJ2-1,13,TRBV7-9,TGTGCCAGCAGCTTTACTAGCGACAATGAGCAGTTCTTC,CASSFTSDNEQFF
few,-,TRBJ2-5,11,TRBV20-1,TGCAGTGCCGTGGGGCGGGAGACCCAGTACTTC,CSAVGRETQYF
-,-,TRBJ2-3,16,TRBV9,TGTGCCAGCAGTAAACCTGGGGGGGCCGAGGCAGATACGCAGTATTTT,CASSKPGGAEADTQYF
-,-,TRBJ2-3,15,TRBV5-8,TGTGCCAGCAGTTTGGAGGGGGGGGCCGGTAATACGCAGTATTTT,CASSLEGGAGNTQYF
many,-,TRBJ1-1,14,TRBV5-1,TGCGCCAGCAGCTCGTACAGGAGGACCACTGAAGCTTTCTTT,CASSSYRRTTEAFF
few,-,TRBJ2-7,11,TRBV29-1,TGCAGCGTCACAGCTAACTACGAGCAGTACTTC,CSVTANYEQYF
-,-,TRBJ2-1,14,TRBV20-1,TGCAGTGCTAGTAACCTAGATGGAGGAGATGAGCAGTTCTTC,CSASNLDGGDEQFF
-,-,TRBJ1-1,10,TRBV20-1,TGCAGTGCCCTGAAGGGCATAGCTTTCTTT,CSALKGIAFF
-,-,TRBJ2-1,14,TRBV25-1,TGTGCCAGCAGGGCCCGGGGGTCGTACAATGAGCAGTTCTTC,CASRARGSYNEQFF
-,-,TRBJ2-7,16,TRBV6-5,TGTGCCAGCAGTTACGGTCGAGGAATTAGGACCTACGAGCAGTACTTC,CASSYGRGIRTYEQYF
-,-,TRBJ2-7,13,TRBV20-1,TGCAGTGCTAGTTGGGGGGCTAAGTACGAGCAGTACTTC,CSASWGAKYEQYF